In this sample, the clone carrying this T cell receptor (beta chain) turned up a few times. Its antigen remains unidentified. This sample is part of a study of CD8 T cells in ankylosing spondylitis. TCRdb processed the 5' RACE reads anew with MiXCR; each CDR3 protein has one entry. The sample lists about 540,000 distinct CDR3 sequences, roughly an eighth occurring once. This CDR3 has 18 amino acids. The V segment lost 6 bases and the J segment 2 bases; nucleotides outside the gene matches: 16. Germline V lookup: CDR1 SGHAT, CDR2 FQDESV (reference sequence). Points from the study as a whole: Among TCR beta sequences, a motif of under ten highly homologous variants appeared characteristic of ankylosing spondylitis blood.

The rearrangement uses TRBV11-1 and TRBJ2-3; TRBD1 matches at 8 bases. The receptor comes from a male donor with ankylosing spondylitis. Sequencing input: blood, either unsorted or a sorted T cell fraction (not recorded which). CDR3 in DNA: TGTGCCAGCAGTCTTCTTACTCATCACAGGGGGGTCACAGATACGCAGTATTTT. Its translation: CASSLLTHHRGVTDTQYF.